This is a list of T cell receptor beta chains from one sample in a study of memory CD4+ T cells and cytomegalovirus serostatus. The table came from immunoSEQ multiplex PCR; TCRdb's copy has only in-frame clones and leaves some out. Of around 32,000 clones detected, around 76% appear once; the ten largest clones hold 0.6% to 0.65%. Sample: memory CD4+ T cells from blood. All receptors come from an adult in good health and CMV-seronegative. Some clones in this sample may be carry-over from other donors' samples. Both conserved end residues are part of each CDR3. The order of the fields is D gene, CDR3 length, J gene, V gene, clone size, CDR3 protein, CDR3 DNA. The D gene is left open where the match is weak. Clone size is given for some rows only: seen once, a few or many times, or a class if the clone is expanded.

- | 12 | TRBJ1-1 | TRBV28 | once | CASSSPSTEAFF | TGTGCCAGCAGTTCCCCATCGACTGAAGCTTTCTTT
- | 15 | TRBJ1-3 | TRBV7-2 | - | CASSQRALSGNTIYF | TGTGCCAGCAGCCAAAGGGCACTCTCTGGAAACACCATATATTTT
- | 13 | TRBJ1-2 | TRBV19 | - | CASRPPGASGYTF | TGTGCCAGCAGACCCCCAGGGGCAAGTGGCTACACCTTC
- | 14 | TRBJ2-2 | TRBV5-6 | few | CASSLSLASGELFF | TGTGCCAGCAGCTTGTCACTAGCAAGCGGGGAGCTGTTTTTT
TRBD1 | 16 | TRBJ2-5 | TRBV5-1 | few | CASTIRQGLGQETQYF | TGCGCCAGCACCATTAGACAGGGCCTAGGCCAAGAGACCCAGTACTTC
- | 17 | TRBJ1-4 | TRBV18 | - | CASSKFGQLGTNEKLFF | TGTGCCAGCTCAAAGTTCGGGCAGCTTGGAACTAATGAAAAACTGTTTTTT
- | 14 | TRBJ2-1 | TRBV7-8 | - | CASSLLTSMKEQFF | TGTGCCAGCAGCTTGCTGACATCGATGAAGGAGCAGTTCTTC
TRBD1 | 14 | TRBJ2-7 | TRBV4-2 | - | CASSQAGQGIEQYF | TGTGCCAGCAGCCAAGCAGGACAGGGCATCGAGCAGTACTTC
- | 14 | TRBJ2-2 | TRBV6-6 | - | CASSRRVDTGELFF | TGTGCCAGCAGCCGACGGGTGGACACCGGGGAGCTGTTTTTT
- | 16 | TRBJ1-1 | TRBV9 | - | CASSAPLQGLDTEAFF | TGTGCCAGCAGCGCCCCCTTACAGGGTTTGGACACTGAAGCTTTCTTT
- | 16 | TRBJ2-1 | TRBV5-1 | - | CASSLVGGQAYNEQFF | TGCGCCAGCAGCTTGGTGGGGGGGCAAGCCTACAATGAGCAGTTCTTC
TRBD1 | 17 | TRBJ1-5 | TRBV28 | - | CASSSGTGGGLNQPQHF | TGTGCCAGCAGCTCAGGGACAGGGGGAGGGCTTAATCAGCCCCAGCATTTT
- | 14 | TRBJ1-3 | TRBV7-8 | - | CASSLPSSGNTIYF | TGTGCCAGCAGCTTGCCTTCCTCTGGAAACACCATATATTTT
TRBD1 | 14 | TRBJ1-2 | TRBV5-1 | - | CASSTDRVSYGYTF | TGCGCCAGCAGCACGGACAGGGTATCCTATGGCTACACCTTC
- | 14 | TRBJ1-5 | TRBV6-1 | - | CASGPGVSNQPQHF | TGTGCCAGCGGTCCAGGGGTTAGCAATCAGCCCCAGCATTTT
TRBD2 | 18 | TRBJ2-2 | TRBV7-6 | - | CASSLRLAGGLDTGELFF | TGTGCCAGCAGCTTAAGACTAGCGGGGGGGCTGGACACCGGGGAGCTGTTTTTT
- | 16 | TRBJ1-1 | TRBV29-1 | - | CSGSTRAPFGNTEAFF | TGCAGCGGAAGTACACGGGCTCCTTTCGGGAACACTGAAGCTTTCTTT
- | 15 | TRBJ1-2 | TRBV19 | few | CASSISDRSNYGYTF | TGTGCCAGTAGTATTTCGGACCGCTCTAACTATGGCTACACCTTC
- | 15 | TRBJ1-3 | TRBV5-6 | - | CASSLGVLSGNTIYF | TGTGCCAGCAGCTTGGGGGTTCTCTCTGGAAACACCATATATTTT
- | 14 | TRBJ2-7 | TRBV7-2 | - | CASSLAARTYEQYF | TGTGCCAGCAGCTTAGCGGCTAGAACCTACGAGCAGTACTTC
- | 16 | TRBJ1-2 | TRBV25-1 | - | CASSEPGNLGDYGYTF | TGTGCCAGCAGTGAGCCAGGAAACCTAGGAGACTATGGCTACACCTTC
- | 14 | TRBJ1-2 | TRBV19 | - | CASSSPGLHYGYTF | TGTGCCAGTAGTTCCCCCGGACTCCACTATGGCTACACCTTC
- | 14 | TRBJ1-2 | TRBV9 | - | CASSVETSIYGYTF | TGTGCCAGCAGCGTAGAGACCTCAATCTATGGCTACACCTTC
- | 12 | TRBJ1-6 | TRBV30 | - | CAWSIGNSPLHF | TGTGCCTGGAGTATCGGGAACTCACCCCTCCACTTT
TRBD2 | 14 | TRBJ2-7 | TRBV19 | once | CASSILAGKYEQYF | TGTGCCAGTAGTATACTAGCGGGGAAATACGAGCAGTACTTC
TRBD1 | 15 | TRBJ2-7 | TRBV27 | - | CASSSWDSDSYEQYF | TGTGCCAGCAGTTCCTGGGACAGTGATTCCTACGAGCAGTACTTC
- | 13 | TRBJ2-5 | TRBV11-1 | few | CASTKVPQETQYF | TGTGCCAGCACAAAGGTCCCCCAAGAGACCCAGTACTTC
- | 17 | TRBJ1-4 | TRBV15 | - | CATSRGPKGATNEKLFF | TGTGCCACCAGCAGAGGACCTAAGGGGGCAACTAATGAAAAACTGTTTTTT
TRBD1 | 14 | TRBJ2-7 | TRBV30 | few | CAWSGTGGGYEQYF | TGTGCCTGGAGTGGGACAGGGGGCGGATACGAGCAGTACTTC
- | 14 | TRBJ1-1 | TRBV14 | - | CASSHLGREAEAFF | TGTGCCAGCAGCCACCTGGGTCGGGAAGCTGAAGCTTTCTTT
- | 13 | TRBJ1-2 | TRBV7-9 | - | CASSLAGGYGYTF | TGTGCCAGCAGCTTAGCAGGAGGGTATGGCTACACCTTC
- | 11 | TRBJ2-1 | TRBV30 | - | CAWSLGLLQFF | TGTGCCTGGAGTCTGGGGCTACTTCAGTTCTTC
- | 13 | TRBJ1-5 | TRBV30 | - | CAWSLDSNQPQHF | TGTGCCTGGTCACTGGACAGCAATCAGCCCCAGCATTTT
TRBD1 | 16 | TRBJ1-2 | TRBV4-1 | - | CASSPFGTGGSGGYTF | TGCGCCAGCAGCCCGTTTGGGACAGGGGGTTCGGGGGGCTACACCTTC
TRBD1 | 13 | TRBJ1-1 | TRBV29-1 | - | CSVVGQGASEAFF | TGCAGCGTTGTGGGACAGGGGGCTAGTGAAGCTTTCTTT
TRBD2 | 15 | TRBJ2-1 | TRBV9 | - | CASSGSGYTFNEQFF | TGTGCCAGCAGTGGTAGCGGGTATACCTTCAATGAGCAGTTCTTC
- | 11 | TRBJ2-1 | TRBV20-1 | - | CSAPDLILQFF | TGCAGTGCCCCGGACTTAATACTGCAGTTCTTC
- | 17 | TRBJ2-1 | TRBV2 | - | CASSEGGQLTSYNEQFF | TGTGCCAGCAGTGAGGGAGGACAGTTGACCTCCTACAATGAGCAGTTCTTC
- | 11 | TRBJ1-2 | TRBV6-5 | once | CASSRGNGYTF | TGTGCCAGCAGTCGGGGGAATGGCTACACCTTC
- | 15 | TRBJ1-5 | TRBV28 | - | CASSSIDGSNQPQHF | TGTGCCAGCAGTTCCATTGACGGTAGCAATCAGCCCCAGCATTTT